Given below is one T cell receptor beta chain in context. This entry belongs to a study of blood T cell repertoires in COVID-19. As for the study in general: There were acute and convalescent COVID-19 samples, and they came from the United States, Italy and Spain.

The CDR3 spans 13 residues. V gave up 5 bases and J gave up 8 bases, with 16 bases separating them. Germline V gives CDR1 MNHEY, CDR2 SVGAGI. The data were produced by immunoSEQ multiplex PCR, yet TCRdb's version contains in-frame clones alone and is incomplete. The sample has around 240,000 clones, about 82% seen once. Participant ages covered about 18 to 89 years across 24 US areas. Categorization into cohorts depended on clinical history that participants reported. The sequenced sample consisted of PBMCs or T cells enriched from blood (not recorded which). The chain employs TRBV6-5 and TRBJ2-7; tentative D call: TRBD1 (5 bases). The source is a woman in her 50s who had recovered from COVID-19. The CDR3 DNA sequence: TGTGCCAGCAGTATTACTTCCCTGGGGCAGCAGTACTTC. Protein: CASSITSLGQQYF.